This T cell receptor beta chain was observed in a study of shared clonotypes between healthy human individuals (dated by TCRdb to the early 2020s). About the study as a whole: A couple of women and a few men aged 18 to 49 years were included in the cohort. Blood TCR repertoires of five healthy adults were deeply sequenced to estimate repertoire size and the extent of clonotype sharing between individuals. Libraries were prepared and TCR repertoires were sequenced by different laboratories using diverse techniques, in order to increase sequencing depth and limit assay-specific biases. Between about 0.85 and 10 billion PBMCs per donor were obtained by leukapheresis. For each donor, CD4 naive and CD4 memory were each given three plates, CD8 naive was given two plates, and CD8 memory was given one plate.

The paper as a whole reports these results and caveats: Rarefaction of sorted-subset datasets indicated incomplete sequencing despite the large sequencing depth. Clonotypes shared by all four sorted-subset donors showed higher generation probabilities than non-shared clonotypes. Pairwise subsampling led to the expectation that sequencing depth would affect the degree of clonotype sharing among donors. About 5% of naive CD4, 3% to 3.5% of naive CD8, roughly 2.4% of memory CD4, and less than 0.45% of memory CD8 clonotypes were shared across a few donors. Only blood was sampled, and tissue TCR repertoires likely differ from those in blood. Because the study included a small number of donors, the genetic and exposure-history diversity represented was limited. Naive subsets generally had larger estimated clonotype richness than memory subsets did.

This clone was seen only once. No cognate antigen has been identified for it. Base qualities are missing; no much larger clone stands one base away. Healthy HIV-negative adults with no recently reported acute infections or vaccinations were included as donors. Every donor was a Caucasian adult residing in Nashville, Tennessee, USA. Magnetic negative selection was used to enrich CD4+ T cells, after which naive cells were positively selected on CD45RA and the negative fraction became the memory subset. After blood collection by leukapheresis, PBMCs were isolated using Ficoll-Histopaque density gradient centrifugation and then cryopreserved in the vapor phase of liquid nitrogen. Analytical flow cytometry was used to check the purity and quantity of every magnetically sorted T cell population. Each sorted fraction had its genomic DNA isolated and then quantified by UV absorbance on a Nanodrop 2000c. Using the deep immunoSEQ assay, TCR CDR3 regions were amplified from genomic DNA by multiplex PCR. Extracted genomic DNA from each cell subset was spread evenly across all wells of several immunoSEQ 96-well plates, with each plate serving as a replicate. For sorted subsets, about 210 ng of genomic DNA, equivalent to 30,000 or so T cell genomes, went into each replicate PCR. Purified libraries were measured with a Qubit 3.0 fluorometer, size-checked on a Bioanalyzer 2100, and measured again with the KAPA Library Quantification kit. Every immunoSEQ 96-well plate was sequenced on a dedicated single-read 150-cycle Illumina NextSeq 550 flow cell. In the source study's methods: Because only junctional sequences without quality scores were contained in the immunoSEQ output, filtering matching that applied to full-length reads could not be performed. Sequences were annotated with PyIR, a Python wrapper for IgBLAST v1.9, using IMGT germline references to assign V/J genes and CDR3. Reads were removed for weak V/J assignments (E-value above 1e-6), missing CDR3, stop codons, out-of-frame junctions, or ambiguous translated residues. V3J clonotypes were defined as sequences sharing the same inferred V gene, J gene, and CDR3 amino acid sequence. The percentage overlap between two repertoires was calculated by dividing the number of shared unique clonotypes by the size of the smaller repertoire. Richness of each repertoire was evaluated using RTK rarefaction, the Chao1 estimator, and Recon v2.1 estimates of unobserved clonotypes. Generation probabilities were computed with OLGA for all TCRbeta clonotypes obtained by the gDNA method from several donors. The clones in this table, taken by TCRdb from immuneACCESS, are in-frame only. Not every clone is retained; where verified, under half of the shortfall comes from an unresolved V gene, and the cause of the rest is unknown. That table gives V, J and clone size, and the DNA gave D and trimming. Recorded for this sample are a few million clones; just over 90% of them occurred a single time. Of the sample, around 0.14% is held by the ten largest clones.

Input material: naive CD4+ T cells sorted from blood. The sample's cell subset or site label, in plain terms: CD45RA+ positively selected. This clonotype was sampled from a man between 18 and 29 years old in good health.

Read as DNA, the sequence is TGTGCCAGCAGTGACCCAGTGGGGGGGCTAGCAGATACGCAGTATTTT. This gives the protein CASSDPVGGLADTQYF. The receptor chain draws on TRBV25-1 and TRBJ2-3; perhaps TRBD2 is the D gene, with 7 bases matching. Taken from the germline V gene, the CDR1 and CDR2 loops are MGHDK and SYGVNS. The CDR3 has 16 amino acids, counting the end cysteine and phenylalanine. Here the CDR3 DNA is all that survives: 48 bases in frame from base 1. V is reduced by 3 bases and J by 4 bases, leaving a spacing of 17 bases between them.